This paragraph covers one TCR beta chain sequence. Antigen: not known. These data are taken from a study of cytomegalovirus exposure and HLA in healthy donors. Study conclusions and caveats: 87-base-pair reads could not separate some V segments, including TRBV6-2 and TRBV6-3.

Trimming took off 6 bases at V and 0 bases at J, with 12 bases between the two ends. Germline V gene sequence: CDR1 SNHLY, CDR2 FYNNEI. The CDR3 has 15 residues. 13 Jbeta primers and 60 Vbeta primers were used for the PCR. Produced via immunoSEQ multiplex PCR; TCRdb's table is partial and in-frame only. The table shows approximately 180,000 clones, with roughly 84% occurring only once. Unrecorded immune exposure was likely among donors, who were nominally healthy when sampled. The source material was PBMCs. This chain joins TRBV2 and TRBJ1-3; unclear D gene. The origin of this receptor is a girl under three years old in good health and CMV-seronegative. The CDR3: CASSYGRGSGNTIYF. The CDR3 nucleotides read TGTGCCAGCAGCTATGGACGGGGCTCTGGAAACACCATATATTTT.